Below, 30 T cell receptor beta chains from the same sample are listed, as sequenced in a study of blood T cell repertoires in COVID-19. Method: immunoSEQ multiplex PCR; TCRdb's copy keeps in-frame clones and lacks some. The table shows 250,000 to 300,000 clones, with approximately 84% occurring only once. Sequencing used PBMCs or T cells enriched from blood (not recorded which). These receptors originate from a woman in her fifties or sixties who had been exposed to COVID-19.

The J gene is TRBJ1-4, the V gene TRBV9; TRBD1 might be the D (5 bases). Trimming pared 8 bases from V and 3 bases from J, leaving 11 bases between. CDR1 and CDR2 (germline): SGDLS, YYNGEE. CDR3 length: 13 amino acids. In DNA, the CDR3 is TGTGCCAGTTCGACAGCCCCTAATGAAAAACTGTTTTTT. As protein: CASSTAPNEKLFF.

The rearrangement joins TRBV11-2 to TRBJ1-1, with D perhaps TRBD1 (5 bases). The CDR3 has 15 residues. Germline V lookup: CDR1 SGHAT, CDR2 FQNNGV. V gave up 3 bases and J gave up 0 bases, with 11 bases separating them. CDR3 coding DNA: TGTGCCAGCAGCTTGACCCGACAGCTGAACACTGAAGCTTTCTTT. It is translated as CASSLTRQLNTEAFF.

CDR3 DNA: TGTGCCAGCAGCCCTCGACAGGGGAACACTGAAGCTTTCTTT. It translates to CASSPRQGNTEAFF. The chain combines TRBV9 with TRBJ1-1; 7 bases are shared with TRBD1. The CDR3 spans 14 residues. Per the germline V gene, CDR1 is SGDLS and CDR2 is YYNGEE. V was clipped by 4 bases and J by 1 base; unmatched bases: 4.

This sequence joins TRBV29-1 and TRBJ2-7; possibly TRBD1 for D (6 bases). Trimming took 3 bases from V and 2 from J, leaving 11 bases between them. The CDR3 contains 13 residues. Germline CDR1 reads SQVTM; CDR2 reads ANQGSEA. The CDR3, as DNA: TGCAGCGTTGATTTCGGACAGCCCTACGAGCAGTACTTC. Protein: CSVDFGQPYEQYF.

The chain employs TRBV10-3 and TRBJ1-2; D ambiguous. From germline, CDR1 is ENHRY and CDR2 SYGVKD. This CDR3 is built from 11 residues. The V gene lost 8 bases and the J gene lost 0 bases, with 4 bases spanning the gap. The CDR3 DNA reads as TGTGCCATCCCAACTAACTATGGCTACACCTTC. Its translation is CAIPTNYGYTF.

A note on this clone: A junction end diverges from the germline sequence, so it may reflect a read error. V gene TRBV6-1 combines with J gene TRBJ1-2; 9 nucleotides line up with TRBD1. Looked up from germline, CDR1 is MNHNS and CDR2 is SASEGT. The CDR3 totals 13 residues. CDR3 nucleotides: TGTGCCAGCAGGGAAGGACAGGGGCGAGGCTACACCTTC. This gives the protein CASREGQGRGYTF.

The chain carries TRBV18 and TRBJ2-7; TRBD1 aligns across 8 bases. CDR1 is KGHSH, CDR2 LQKENI, per germline. V was clipped by 4 bases and J by 3 bases; unmatched bases: 5. The CDR3 runs 14 residues. In nucleotides, the CDR3 is TGTGCCAGCTCACACGACAGGGGCATCTACGAGCAGTACTTC. This codes for CASSHDRGIYEQYF.

This clone occurred a few times. This chain joins TRBV18 and TRBJ2-2, with 8 bases lining up with TRBD1. From germline, CDR1 is KGHSH and CDR2 LQKENI. The CDR3 totals 17 residues. Trimming at V came to 1 base and at J to 4 bases, leaving 8 bases not matched to a gene. The CDR3 region is CASSPHQGATTTGELFF. CDR3 bases: TGTGCCAGCTCACCACACCAGGGGGCGACGACCACCGGGGAGCTGTTTTTT.

The rearrangement links TRBV6-4 to TRBJ1-2; D is possibly TRBD1 (6 bases). Germline-derived CDR1 and CDR2 are MRHNA and SNTAGT. The germline V and J ends were trimmed by 4 bases and 0 bases, with 12 bases remaining between them. The CDR3 is 15 residues long. CDR3 nucleotides: TGTGCCAGCAGTGCCTCGGACAGTCCTAACTATGGCTACACCTTC. The encoded protein is CASSASDSPNYGYTF.

J is TRBJ1-2 and V is TRBV10-3, with TRBD1 identical over 8 bases. Trimming removed 5 bases from V and 8 bases from J; junction bases left unmatched: 7. Per germline, CDR1 ENHRY and CDR2 SYGVKD. The CDR3 contains 13 residues. CDR3 sequence reads: CAISIGQGKGYTF. Here the CDR3 DNA reads TGTGCCATCAGTATAGGACAGGGCAAGGGCTACACCTTC.

The J gene is TRBJ1-3, the V gene TRBV29-1; perhaps TRBD1 as D (6 bases). Germline assignment: CDR1 SQVTM and CDR2 ANQGSEA. The CDR3 consists of 16 residues. V was cut by 0 bases and J by 4 bases, with 16 bases left in between. The chain's CDR3 is CSVEDLDRGLGNTIYF. CDR3 nucleotides: TGCAGCGTTGAAGACCTGGACAGAGGCTTAGGAAACACCATATATTTT.

The V call is TRBV6-2 or TRBV6-3, the J call TRBJ2-1; 11 bases line up with TRBD2. The V and J ends lost 2 bases and 5 bases, in that order; junction bases with no gene match: 8. Germline CDR1 and CDR2: MNHEY and SVGEGT. The CDR3 contains 17 residues. This chain's CDR3 is CASSYPTSGAHNNEQFF. DNA of the CDR3: TGTGCCAGCAGTTACCCGACTAGCGGGGCCCATAACAATGAGCAGTTCTTC.

The chain joins TRBV7-8 to TRBJ1-2, with 7 bases fitting TRBD1. In germline, CDR1 is SGHVS, CDR2 FQNEAQ. Trimming took 5 bases from V and 7 from J; bases not matched to a gene: 7. The CDR3 has 13 amino acids. CDR3: CASSPQDRFGYTF. The DNA for the CDR3 is TGTGCCAGCAGCCCCCAGGACAGGTTTGGCTACACCTTC.

The chain employs TRBV24-1 and TRBJ2-3, with 10 bases identical to TRBD1. The germline CDR1 and CDR2 sequences are KGHDR and SFDVKD. V lost 9 bases to trimming and J lost 4 bases; unmatched junction nucleotides: 3. The CDR3 sequence is 13 residues long. Here the CDR3 DNA reads TGTGCCACCCGGGGGACAGGGGCAGATACGCAGTATTTT. Translating gives CATRGTGADTQYF.

The chain recombines TRBV2 with TRBJ2-3, with 8 nucleotides matching TRBD1. V dropped 4 bases and J dropped 1; count of bases not matched to a gene: 10. CDR1 SNHLY and CDR2 FYNNEI come from the germline V gene. This CDR3 spans 17 amino acids. Written as DNA, the CDR3 is TGTGCCAGCAGTGGCCTTCAGAGGGGACAGGGCACAGATACGCAGTATTTT. It encodes CASSGLQRGQGTDTQYF.

This chain uses TRBV27 with TRBJ2-5, with D maybe TRBD1 (5 bases). The CDR3 runs to 18 residues. Between the trimmed V and J ends, which lost 6 bases and 4 bases, there was a span of 27 bases. CDR1 and CDR2 (germline): MNHEY, SMNVEV (reference sequence). The CDR3 DNA reads TGTGCCAGCAGCCCCTCGAGAAGGGCAGGGTGGTTTGGAGAGACCCAGTACTTC. This encodes CASSPSRRAGWFGETQYF.

DNA for the CDR3: TGTGCCAGCAGGTGGGGCCCGGCCAAAAACATTCAGTACTTC. This translates into CASRWGPAKNIQYF. The chain employs TRBV6-5 and TRBJ2-4, with D possibly matching TRBD1 (5 bases). Trimming shortened V by 6 bases and J by 1 base, and 10 bases separated the two germline ends. There are 14 residues in the CDR3. CDR1 MNHEY and CDR2 SVGAGI come from the germline V gene.

CDR3 amino acids: CASSVATEPLGTQYF. In DNA form, the CDR3 reads TGTGCCAGCAGCGTAGCTACAGAGCCATTGGGGACCCAGTACTTC. The chain carries TRBV9 and TRBJ2-5; no definite D call. The germline V gene encodes CDR1 SGDLS and CDR2 YYNGEE. The CDR3 length is 15 residues. Trimming left V 0 bases short and J 7 bases short, with 16 bases between. Supplemented by reference TRBV9 and TRBJ2-5, the full variable domain reads DSGVTQTPKHLITATGQRVTLRCSPRSGDLSVYWYQQSLDQGLQFLIQYYNGEERAKGNILERFSAQQFPDLHSELNLSSLELGDSALYFCASSVATEPLGTQYFGPGTRLLVL.

This chain connects TRBV19 to TRBJ2-1, with 8 bases matching TRBD2. The length of the CDR3 is 23 residues. Looked up from germline, CDR1 is LNHDA and CDR2 is SQIVND (reference sequence). With 5 bases clipped from V and 0 bases from J, the junction kept 27 bases outside the gene matches. CDR3 amino acids: CASSGPAGVETTKATSSYNEQFF. The CDR3 region has the DNA TGTGCCAGTAGTGGTCCAGCGGGGGTTGAAACCACAAAGGCAACGAGCTCCTACAATGAGCAGTTCTTC. The full variable domain, in which reference TRBV19 and TRBJ2-1 provide the parts outside the CDR3, is DGGITQSPKYLFRKEGQNVTLSCEQNLNHDAMYWYRQDPGQGLRLIYYSQIVNDFQKGDIAEGYSVSREKKESFPLTVTSAQKNPTAFYLCASSGPAGVETTKATSSYNEQFFGPGTRLTVL.

This rearrangement joins TRBV3-1 (or the pseudogene TRBV3-2) to TRBJ2-1; TRBD2 matches 8 bases. Germline V gene sequence: CDR1 LGHDT, CDR2 YNNKEL (reference sequence). The CDR3 spans 17 residues. The V and J ends lost 0 bases and 5 bases, in that order; junction bases with no gene match: 9. CDR3 in DNA: TGTGCCAGCAGCCAAGACCCGGCTCGCGGGGGGAACAATGAGCAGTTCTTC. It codes for CASSQDPARGGNNEQFF.

The V call is TRBV18, the J call TRBJ1-5, with TRBD1 matching over 7 bases. CDR1 is KGHSH and CDR2 is LQKENI in the germline V gene. V was pared by 5 bases and J by 6 bases, with 10 bases of the junction left unmatched. This CDR3 is built from 15 residues. The CDR3 loop reads CASSTQNTGVQPQHF. The CDR3 coding sequence is TGTGCCAGCTCAACGCAAAACACAGGGGTTCAGCCCCAGCATTTT. The variable domain in full, with the rest retrieved from reference TRBV18 and TRBJ1-5, is NAGVMQNPRHLVRRRGQEARLRCSPMKGHSHVYWYRQLPEEGLKFMVYLQKENIIDESGMPKERFSAEFPKEGPSILRIQQVVRGDSAAYFCASSTQNTGVQPQHFGDGTRLSIL.

This chain links TRBV5-1 with TRBJ2-1, with TRBD2 matching over 11 bases. Germline V gene lookup returns CDR1 SGHRS and CDR2 YFSETQ. V dropped 4 bases and J dropped 5; count of bases not matched to a gene: 8. This CDR3 region has 16 residues. CDR3 amino acids: CASSPRLAGQHNEQFF. CDR3 bases: TGCGCCAGCAGCCCCAGACTAGCGGGGCAACACAATGAGCAGTTCTTC.

V gene TRBV10-3 combines with J gene TRBJ1-5; 11 nucleotides align to TRBD1. The CDR3 loop spans 17 amino acids. CDR1 is ENHRY, CDR2 SYGVKD, per germline. Losses at the gene ends were 3 bases for V and 6 bases for J; bases not matched to a gene: 10. CDR3: CAISETGQGAQGQPQHF. In nucleotides, the CDR3 is TGTGCCATCAGTGAAACCGGACAGGGGGCGCAAGGTCAGCCCCAGCATTTT.

This chain uses TRBV3-1 (or the pseudogene TRBV3-2) with TRBJ1-2; D may be TRBD1 (5 bases). CDR1 and CDR2 (germline): LGHDT, YNNKEL (reference sequence). The CDR3 has 15 residues. Trimming left V 0 bases short and J 8 bases short, with 16 bases between. The CDR3 DNA sequence: TGTGCCAGCAGCCAAGATCTAACAGGCCTGGGGGGCTACACCTTC. Translating it yields CASSQDLTGLGGYTF.

The chain carries TRBV12-3 or TRBV12-4 and TRBJ1-1; the match to TRBD1 covers 7 bases. This CDR3 is built from 13 residues. The junction had 8 bases not matched to a gene; V was cut back by 7 bases and J by 6 bases. CDR3 DNA sequence: TGTGCCAGCAATCAACAGGGGTCAGCTGAAGCTTTCTTT. Translating it yields CASNQQGSAEAFF.

The rearrangement links TRBV29-1 to TRBJ2-1; possible D gene TRBD2, 6 bases. Deletions cut 7 bases from V and 10 bases from J, with 14 bases between. The CDR3 consists of 11 residues. The germline CDR1 and CDR2 sequences are SQVTM and ANQGSEA. The CDR3 protein is CSAEEGHEQFF. CDR3 nucleotide sequence: TGCAGCGCTGAGGAGGGCCACGAGCAGTTCTTC.

The rearrangement uses TRBV2 and TRBJ2-2, with 8 bases lining up with TRBD2. The junction had 8 bases not matched to a gene; V was cut back by 11 bases and J by 6 bases. CDR3 length: 13 amino acids. Germline lookup yields CDR1 SNHLY and CDR2 FYNNEI. In DNA form, the CDR3 reads TGTGCCTCCCGGGGGGGTTCGGCCGGGGAGCTGTTTTTT. Its translation is CASRGGSAGELFF.

The chain recombines TRBV19 with TRBJ1-1; 7 bases are a match to TRBD1. Germline assignment: CDR1 LNHDA and CDR2 SQIVND (reference sequence). The CDR3 is 12 residues long. Trimming at V came to 9 bases and at J to 8 bases, leaving 9 bases not matched to a gene. The CDR3 protein is CASGQAFREAFF. The CDR3 nucleotides are TGTGCCAGCGGACAGGCGTTTAGGGAAGCTTTCTTT. The variable domain in full, with the rest retrieved from reference TRBV19 and TRBJ1-1, is DGGITQSPKYLFRKEGQNVTLSCEQNLNHDAMYWYRQDPGQGLRLIYYSQIVNDFQKGDIAEGYSVSREKKESFPLTVTSAQKNPTAFYLCASGQAFREAFFGQGTRLTVV.

The gene calls are TRBV10-3 and TRBJ1-1, with D possibly matching TRBD1 (5 bases). V shed 6 bases and J shed 5 bases, with 13 bases lying between them. In germline, CDR1 is ENHRY, CDR2 SYGVKD. The length of the CDR3 is 13 residues. The CDR3 bases are TGTGCCATCAGGGCCGGGGGGAATACTGAAGCTTTCTTT. This gives the protein CAIRAGGNTEAFF.

This chain links TRBV19 with TRBJ2-1; TRBD2 aligns across 13 bases. J lost 8 bases, V lost 5 bases, and 9 bases had no gene match. The CDR3 is 16 amino acids. CDR1 is LNHDA, CDR2 SQIVND, per germline (reference sequence). CDR3 sequence: CASSFTSGGAPDEQFF. The CDR3 DNA reads TGTGCCAGTAGTTTTACTAGCGGGGGGGCCCCCGATGAGCAGTTCTTC.